Listed below are T cell receptor beta chains from one sample, sequenced in a study of blood T cell repertoires in COVID-19. Only in-frame clones appear in the TCRdb table, and some are missing; sequencing was by immunoSEQ multiplex PCR. The repertoire includes roughly 120,000 clones, about 80% of them detected once, and approximately 7.6% sits in the top ten. Specimen: peripheral blood. The receptor set was obtained from a man between 65 and 85 years old with active or convalescent COVID-19. Both conserved end residues are part of each CDR3. D genes are given only for firm matches. Clone size appears in some rows only: once, few, many, or a class for an expanded clone.

d_call	v_call	clone_size	j_call	cdr3_nt	cdr3_aa
TRBD1	TRBV5-4	.	TRBJ2-7	TGTGCCAGCAGCGCCGGGGGGACAGGGAGCTACGAGCAGTACTTC	CASSAGGTGSYEQYF
.	TRBV29-1	.	TRBJ2-3	TGCAGCGTTGTTCACAGGAACACAGATACGCAGTATTTT	CSVVHRNTDTQYF
.	TRBV7-9	.	TRBJ2-2	TGTGCCAGCAGCTTAGCCGGTGCGAACACCGGGGAGCTGTTTTTT	CASSLAGANTGELFF
TRBD1	TRBV14	.	TRBJ2-7	TGTGCCAGCAGTTTTCAGGGGGCGGGGGAGCAGTACTTC	CASSFQGAGEQYF
.	TRBV7-9	.	TRBJ2-1	TGTGCCAGCAGCTTAGCCGCGACAGGTGAGCAGTTCTTC	CASSLAATGEQFF
TRBD2	TRBV3-1/TRBV3-2	.	TRBJ2-1	TGTGCCAGCAGCCCCACCGGGACTAGAGTAGCCCTAAATGAGCAGTTCTTC	CASSPTGTRVALNEQFF
.	TRBV19	.	TRBJ2-7	TGTGCCAGTAGTATCGTGGGACTTCACTACGAGCAGTACTTC	CASSIVGLHYEQYF
.	TRBV7-8	.	TRBJ2-5	TGTGCCAGCAGCCCCCGCAGAGAGACCCAGTACTTC	CASSPRRETQYF
.	TRBV28	.	TRBJ2-1	TGTGCCAGCAGTCAATATGAGCAGTTCTTC	CASSQYEQFF
TRBD1	TRBV30	.	TRBJ1-2	TGTGCCTGGAGGGGACAGGGAAGCCATGGCTACACCTTC	CAWRGQGSHGYTF
TRBD1	TRBV19	once	TRBJ1-2	TGTGCCAGTAGTACGGGACAGGGGGGAGTTTATGGCTACACCTTC	CASSTGQGGVYGYTF
.	TRBV11-2	.	TRBJ1-1	TGTGCCAGCAGCTTATCGGGTTATCTGTACACTGAAGCTTTCTTT	CASSLSGYLYTEAFF
.	TRBV7-2	.	TRBJ1-2	TGTGCCAGCAGCCCAAGGTCGGGGTTCCCCTATGGCTACACCTTC	CASSPRSGFPYGYTF
.	TRBV7-7	.	TRBJ2-1	TGTGCCAGCAGCCCTCTGGGTAGCGCCTACTCTGGGGAGCAGTTCTTC	CASSPLGSAYSGEQFF
TRBD2	TRBV7-2	.	TRBJ2-1	TGTGCCAGCAGCACTAGCGGGGGCAATGAGCAGTTCTTC	CASSTSGGNEQFF
TRBD1	TRBV9	few	TRBJ1-5	TGTGCCAGCAGCAGGACAGGGAACAATCAGCCCCAGCATTTT	CASSRTGNNQPQHF
TRBD2	TRBV23-1	.	TRBJ2-5	TGCGCCAAAAAACCCCCTACTAGCGGGGCGAGGAAGACCCAGTACTTC	CAKKPPTSGARKTQYF
.	TRBV6-5	.	TRBJ1-2	TGTGCCAGCAGTTTTAGGACAGCAAACTATGGCTACACCTTC	CASSFRTANYGYTF
TRBD1	TRBV11-2	.	TRBJ2-5	TGTGCCAGCAGCGCCCGGGACAGGGTCTGGGAGACCCAGTACTTC	CASSARDRVWETQYF
TRBD1	TRBV19	.	TRBJ2-7	TGTGCCAGTAGACAGGGGGCCGAGCAGTACTTC	CASRQGAEQYF
TRBD1	TRBV6-1	.	TRBJ1-5	TGTGCCAGCAGTGAGTTGGACAGGGCCAATCAGCCCCAGCATTTT	CASSELDRANQPQHF
.	TRBV7-3	few	TRBJ2-2	TGTGCCAGCAGCCCCCAGGCGAGGGACACCGGGGAGCTGTTTTTT	CASSPQARDTGELFF
.	TRBV7-8	.	TRBJ2-7	TGTGCCAGCAGCCCAACGACAGGAATATTCTCCTACGAGCAGTACTTC	CASSPTTGIFSYEQYF
.	TRBV27	.	TRBJ1-2	TGTGCCAGCAGTCGGGGGACCTATGGCTACACCTTC	CASSRGTYGYTF
TRBD2	TRBV5-8	.	TRBJ2-1	TGTGCCAGCACCCAGGGTACTAGCGGGGGGGAATTGCAGTTCTTC	CASTQGTSGGELQFF
TRBD1	TRBV5-1	.	TRBJ1-4	TGCGCCAGCAGCAAAGGACAGGGATTAGGGGAAAAACTGTTTTTT	CASSKGQGLGEKLFF
.	TRBV4-1	.	TRBJ2-1	TGCGCCAGCAGCCTGGGTGACAGAGACAATGAGCAGTTCTTC	CASSLGDRDNEQFF
.	TRBV7-9	.	TRBJ2-7	TGTGCCAGCAGCTTAGTAACCTACGAGCAGTACTTC	CASSLVTYEQYF
.	TRBV23-1	.	TRBJ1-1	TGCGCCAGCAGTCAATGGGCAGAAAGTAACACTGAAGCTTTCTTT	CASSQWAESNTEAFF